This T cell receptor (beta chain) emerged from a study of post-analysis software for immune sequencing data. In the study overall: Recorded subtypes: relapsing-remitting, secondary progressive, progressive-relapsing; some patients unannotated.

The authors incorporated unique molecular identifiers into the TCR beta cDNA libraries. Each CDR3 protein is one row after TCRdb ran MiXCR on the PCR reads. The sample lists roughly 800,000 distinct CDR3 sequences, approximately 50% occurring once. In regard to this clonotype: Its antigen is undetermined.

The CDR3 loop spans 13 amino acids. Trimming took off 7 bases at V and 2 bases at J, with 11 bases between the two ends. CDR1 is MNHEY, CDR2 SVGEGT, per germline. Study outcomes and limitations: Among 5 or 6 TRBV segments more frequent in patients than controls were TRBV5-6, TRBV5-1 and TRBV20-1. Normalized Chao1 diversity in multiple sclerosis patients fell significantly below that of controls.

This sequence originates from a girl aged 5 to 17 with multiple sclerosis. The sample taken for sequencing was blood. The rearrangement joins TRBV6-2 or TRBV6-3 to TRBJ2-5; TRBD1 might be the D (6 bases). In DNA form, the CDR3 reads TGTGCCAGCACCCTGGACAGTCAAGAGACCCAGTACTTC. This translates into CASTLDSQETQYF.